These 15 T cell receptor beta chains were sequenced from one sample in a study of graft-versus-host responses after intestinal transplantation. Here immunoSEQ multiplex PCR was the method, and the copy in TCRdb shows in-frame clones only, minus some. Here the sample spans about 43,000 clones, roughly 95% being singletons. The specimen was PBMCs, collected about 320 days after intestinal transplant. Source of these receptors: a human patient who received an intestinal transplant, so some T cells may come from the graft donor.

The chain uses TRBV27 and TRBJ1-1, with unresolved D. This CDR3 is 13 amino acids long. Per germline, CDR1 MNHEY and CDR2 SMNVEV (reference sequence). Trimming stripped 2 bases from V and 0 bases from J, with 4 bases between. CDR3 sequence reads: CASSLDLNTEAFF. The CDR3 DNA is TGTGCCAGCAGTTTAGATCTGAACACTGAAGCTTTCTTT.

The rearrangement links TRBV30 to TRBJ2-1; D unresolved. The V end was cut by 0 bases, the J end by 9 bases, with 9 bases between. This CDR3 has 12 residues. CDR1 is GTSNPN, CDR2 SVGIG, per germline (reference sequence). CDR3 in DNA: TGTGCCTGGAGTGTTGTAAGAAGTGAGCAGTTCTTC. It codes for CAWSVVRSEQFF. Combining the CDR3 with reference TRBV30 and TRBJ2-1 gives the whole variable domain SQTIHQWPATLVQPVGSPLSLECTVEGTSNPNLYWYRQAAGRGLQLLFYSVGIGQISSEVPQNLSASRPQDRQFILSSKKLLLSDSGFYLCAWSVVRSEQFFGPGTRLTVL.

The chain has TRBV29-1 and TRBJ2-7; TRBD1 might be the D (6 bases). CDR1 and CDR2 (germline): SQVTM, ANQGSEA. The V end was cut by 8 bases, the J end by 3 bases, with 17 bases between. This CDR3 is built from 13 residues. CDR3 in amino acids: CSYWGSGDYEQYF. DNA for the CDR3: TGCAGCTACTGGGGGTCAGGGGACTACGAGCAGTACTTC.

The gene calls are TRBV6-1 and TRBJ2-7, with 8 bases lining up with TRBD1. This CDR3 region has 14 residues. CDR1 MNHNS and CDR2 SASEGT come from the germline V gene. Trimming took 5 bases from V and 2 from J; bases not matched to a gene: 5. The CDR3 here is CASSPMTGAYEQYF. For the CDR3, the DNA is TGTGCCAGCAGTCCAATGACAGGGGCCTACGAGCAGTACTTC.

The chain joins TRBV29-1 to TRBJ2-7, with 14 bases aligning to TRBD2. Trimming took 6 bases from V and 8 from J; bases not matched to a gene: 6. The CDR3 length is 13 residues. Germline values: CDR1 SQVTM, CDR2 ANQGSEA. CDR3 sequence: CSVDGTSGSQQYF. Written as DNA, the CDR3 is TGCAGCGTCGACGGGACTAGCGGGAGTCAGCAGTACTTC.

The rearrangement links TRBV5-1 to TRBJ2-7; 8 bases align to TRBD1. CDR3 length: 16 amino acids. The junction had 9 bases not matched to a gene; V was cut back by 0 bases and J by 4 bases. Germline V gives CDR1 SGHRS, CDR2 YFSETQ. CDR3 region: CASSLARFTGGYEQYF. CDR3 DNA sequence: TGCGCCAGCAGCTTGGCCAGGTTCACAGGGGGGTACGAGCAGTACTTC. The entire variable domain, with the rest obtained from reference TRBV5-1 and TRBJ2-7, is as follows: KAGVTQTPRYLIKTRGQQVTLSCSPISGHRSVSWYQQTPGQGLQFLFEYFSETQRNKGNFPGRFSGRQFSNSRSEMNVSTLELGDSALYLCASSLARFTGGYEQYFGPGTRLTVT.

J is TRBJ2-3 and V is TRBV4-1; possible D gene TRBD2, 6 bases. V was trimmed by 1 base and J by 2 bases, leaving 10 bases between them. The CDR3 is 15 residues long. In germline, CDR1 is MGHRA, CDR2 YSYEKL. The CDR3 DNA reads as TGCGCCAGCAGCCAAGGGGGGGACTTCACAGATACGCAGTATTTT. Translating gives CASSQGGDFTDTQYF.

This rearrangement joins TRBV2 to TRBJ1-5; D might be TRBD1 (5 bases). This CDR3 is built from 14 residues. CDR1 is SNHLY, CDR2 FYNNEI, per germline. V lost 4 bases and J lost 4, with 11 bases in between. The CDR3 bases are TGTGCCAGCAGTGTGCAGGGAGGGAATCAGCCCCAGCATTTT. As protein: CASSVQGGNQPQHF.

The V gene is TRBV7-3, the J gene TRBJ1-1; D gene unclear. Germline assignment: CDR1 SGHTA and CDR2 FQGTGA. Trimming removed 5 bases from V and 1 base from J, with 8 bases in between. The CDR3 spans 13 residues. DNA of the CDR3: TGTGCCAGCAGCCTTAATACGAACACTGAAGCTTTCTTT. Its protein is CASSLNTNTEAFF.

The chain couples TRBV2 to TRBJ1-1; D is possibly TRBD1 (5 bases). The V and J ends lost 6 bases and 4 bases respectively, with 6 bases between them. Per germline, CDR1 SNHLY and CDR2 FYNNEI. The CDR3 covers 11 residues. DNA of the CDR3: TGTGCCAGCAGCAGGGTCACTGAAGCTTTCTTT. Encoded protein: CASSRVTEAFF.

The chain is built from TRBV4-2 and TRBJ2-5; D not certain. The CDR3 loop spans 14 amino acids. V lost 0 bases, J lost 1 base, and 6 bases lay in between. The V gene's germline CDR1 is LGHNA and CDR2 YNFKEQ. The CDR3: CASSQDPAQETQYF. The CDR3 DNA reads as TGTGCCAGCAGCCAAGATCCGGCCCAAGAGACCCAGTACTTC.

The genes are TRBV11-2 and TRBJ1-1, with 10 bases identical to TRBD1. V lost 1 base and J lost 6; bases outside the gene matches: 2. CDR1 SGHAT and CDR2 FQNNGV come from the germline V gene. The CDR3 has 14 residues. CDR3 nucleotides: TGTGCCAGCAGCTTAGTAGGGACAGGGGCTGAAGCTTTCTTT. Protein: CASSLVGTGAEAFF. Together with reference TRBV11-2 and TRBJ1-1, the CDR3 gives the full variable domain: EAGVAQSPRYKIIEKRQSVAFWCNPISGHATLYWYQQILGQGPKLLIQFQNNGVVDDSQLPKDRFSAERLKGVDSTLKIQPAKLEDSAVYLCASSLVGTGAEAFFGQGTRLTVV.

This clone was detected once. This CDR3 is CASSEAGLAGTGAGELFF. The CDR3 nucleotides read TGCGCCAGCAGTGAGGCGGGACTAGCGGGTACGGGAGCCGGGGAGCTGTTTTTT. The rearrangement uses TRBV10-1 and TRBJ2-2; 12 bases line up with TRBD2. V lost 2 bases to trimming and J lost 6 bases; unmatched junction nucleotides: 10. The CDR3 has 18 residues. Germline V gene data show CDR1 as WNHNN and CDR2 as SYGVQD (reference sequence).

The chain employs TRBV5-4 and TRBJ2-5, with 11 bases fitting TRBD2. Germline CDR1 is SGHNT and CDR2 is YYREEE (reference sequence). The V and J ends lost 0 bases and 6 bases, in that order; junction bases with no gene match: 10. There are 17 residues in the CDR3. The CDR3 DNA reads as TGTGCCAGCAGCTTGGGACTAGCGGGGACCTATTCAAAGACCCAGTACTTC. Translation: CASSLGLAGTYSKTQYF.

This chain uses TRBV7-3 with TRBJ2-1; D not certain. The CDR3 length is 15 residues. V was pared by 1 base and J by 8 bases, with 15 bases between. Germline V gene sequence: CDR1 SGHTA, CDR2 FQGTGA. The CDR3, as DNA: TGTGCCAGCAGCTTAAGCTCCCGGGTGATCGATGAGCAGTTCTTC. Translating it yields CASSLSSRVIDEQFF.